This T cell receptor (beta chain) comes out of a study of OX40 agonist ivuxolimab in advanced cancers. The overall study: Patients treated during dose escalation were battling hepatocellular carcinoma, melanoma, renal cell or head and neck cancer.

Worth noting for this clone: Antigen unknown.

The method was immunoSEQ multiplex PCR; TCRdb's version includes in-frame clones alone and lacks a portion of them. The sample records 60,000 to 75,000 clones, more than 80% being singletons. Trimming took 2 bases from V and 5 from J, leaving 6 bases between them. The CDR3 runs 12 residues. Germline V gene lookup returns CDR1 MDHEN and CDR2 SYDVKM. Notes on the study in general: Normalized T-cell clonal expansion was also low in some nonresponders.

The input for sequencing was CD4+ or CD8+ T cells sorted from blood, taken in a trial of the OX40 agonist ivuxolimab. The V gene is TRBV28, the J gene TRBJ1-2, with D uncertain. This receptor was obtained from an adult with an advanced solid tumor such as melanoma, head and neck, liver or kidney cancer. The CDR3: CASSLGDYGYTF. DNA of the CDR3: TGTGCCAGCAGTTTAGGGGATTATGGCTACACCTTC.